The next 32 T cell receptor beta chains were all read from a single sample in a study of blood T cells in healthy people across ages. PCR was performed a second time for about 7 to 12 cycles using a sample-barcoded 5' primer and a J-beta primer mix. TCRdb itself ran the 5' RACE reads through MiXCR, one entry per CDR3 protein. The data show approximately 2,000,000 distinct CDR3 sequences, roughly 43% seen once. Input material: blood. These receptors originate from a human donor in good health.

J is TRBJ2-1 and V is TRBV12-3 or TRBV12-4; 9 nucleotides align to TRBD2. V was clipped by 6 bases and J by 15 bases; unmatched bases: 12. CDR3 size: 13 residues. CDR3 loop: CASSRSLAGTRFF. In nucleotides, the CDR3 is TGTGCCAGCAGCCGCAGTCTAGCGGGGACAAGGTTCTTC.

This clonotype occurred a few times. This rearrangement joins TRBV28 to TRBJ1-5; D ambiguous. The V end lost 5 bases, the J end lost 6 bases, and 14 bases lay between the germline ends. Germline CDR1 MDHEN, CDR2 SYDVKM. The CDR3 extends over 14 amino acids. This CDR3 is CASSLREFSQPQHF. The CDR3 DNA sequence: TGTGCCAGCAGTCTTAGGGAGTTCTCTCAGCCCCAGCATTTT. Full variable domain (outside the CDR3, taken from reference TRBV28 and TRBJ1-5): DVKVTQSSRYLVKRTGEKVFLECVQDMDHENMFWYRQDPGLGLRLIYFSYDVKMKEKGDIPEGYSVSREKKERFSLILESASTNQTSMYLCASSLREFSQPQHFGDGTRLSIL.

This clonotype was observed a single time. A much larger clone lies a single base off, so this may be a read error. The chain has TRBV6-5 and TRBJ2-4; D remains ambiguous. With 5 bases removed from V and 1 base from J, the gap between germline ends came to 15 bases. CDR3 length: 16 amino acids. Germline CDR1 is MNHEY and CDR2 is SVGAGI. As DNA, the CDR3 is TGTGCCAGCAGTCTAAAACCGAGGATGGCCAAAAACATTCAGTACTTC. Its protein is CASSLKPRMAKNIQYF.

The gene calls are TRBV4-3 and TRBJ2-2; D is perhaps TRBD2 (5 bases). Per the germline V gene, CDR1 is LGHNA and CDR2 is YSLEER. V lost 2 bases and J lost 5, with 18 bases in between. The CDR3 is 17 residues long. The DNA of the CDR3 is TGCGCCAGCAGCCAAACTCCCGGCGGGCCGAGAACCGGGGAGCTGTTTTTT. Amino acids: CASSQTPGGPRTGELFF.

V is TRBV11-3 and J is TRBJ1-1; no clear D. V dropped 4 bases and J dropped 2 bases, with 11 bases sitting between them. The CDR3 runs 14 residues. CDR1 SGHNT and CDR2 YENEEA come from the germline V gene. As DNA, the CDR3 is TGTGCCAGCAGCTATCGAACACTCAACACTGAAGCTTTCTTT. The encoded protein is CASSYRTLNTEAFF.

The rearrangement links TRBV25-1 to TRBJ1-2; no clear D. The length of the CDR3 is 15 residues. In germline, CDR1 is MGHDK, CDR2 SYGVNS. Trimming took 1 base from V and 4 from J, leaving 13 bases between them. The CDR3 nucleotides are TGTGCCAGCAGTGAATTGATTGCGGGTCTCTATGGCTACACCTTC. Its translation: CASSELIAGLYGYTF.

This clonotype was recorded only once. CDR3 amino acids: CASSQGLPETPYEQFF. The CDR3 DNA is TGTGCCAGCAGCCAAGGACTTCCAGAGACACCTTACGAGCAGTTCTTC. V usage is TRBV3-1 and J usage is TRBJ2-1; D remains ambiguous. V gave up 1 base and J gave up 10 bases, with 20 bases separating them. Germline V gives CDR1 LGHDT, CDR2 YNNKEL (reference sequence). The CDR3 length is 16 residues.

In this sample, this clonotype turned up a few times. This chain uses TRBV2 with TRBJ1-2; D uncertain. The V gene lost 1 base and the J gene lost 8 bases, with 11 bases spanning the gap. Germline V gene sequence: CDR1 SNHLY, CDR2 FYNNEI. The CDR3 runs to 13 residues. CDR3 sequence: CASSEVEGGGYTF. Here the CDR3 DNA reads TGTGCCAGCAGTGAAGTGGAGGGCGGGGGCTACACCTTC.

This clonotype was observed at least ten times. The chain combines TRBV29-1 with TRBJ2-5; D not certain. Trimming left V 7 bases short and J 5 bases short, with 14 bases between. The CDR3 has 12 residues. Per the germline V gene, CDR1 is SQVTM and CDR2 is ANQGSEA. The CDR3 DNA sequence: TGCAGCGCCTCGACTCCTGGGGAGACCCAGTACTTC. Residues: CSASTPGETQYF.

This clonotype was seen only a few times. The chain combines TRBV4-3 with TRBJ1-2; D is undetermined. The CDR3 spans 14 residues. The germline gives CDR1 LGHNA, CDR2 YSLEER. The V gene lost 0 bases and the J gene lost 4 bases, with 9 bases spanning the gap. In DNA form, the CDR3 reads TGCGCCAGCAGCCAAGAGGTCTGGACCTATGGCTACACCTTC. This encodes CASSQEVWTYGYTF.

This chain joins TRBV10-3 and TRBJ2-2, with 10 bases matching TRBD1. Losses at the gene ends were 8 bases for V and 3 bases for J; bases not matched to a gene: 9. The CDR3 is 16 amino acids. Germline V lookup: CDR1 ENHRY, CDR2 SYGVKD. CDR3: CAIQSRQGADTGELFF. The CDR3 DNA sequence: TGTGCCATCCAATCTCGACAGGGGGCGGACACCGGGGAGCTGTTTTTT.

This clonotype was counted many times. V gene TRBV12-3 or TRBV12-4 combines with J gene TRBJ2-7; TRBD1 matches at 7 bases. V lost 2 bases, J lost 5 bases, and 6 bases stayed unmatched. This CDR3 contains 14 residues. DNA of the CDR3: TGTGCCAGCAGTTTAAGTGCACAGGGGAACGAGCAGTACTTC. Residues: CASSLSAQGNEQYF.

Concerning this clonotype itself: A much more abundant neighbour one base away suggests this may be a read error. The chain employs TRBV9 and TRBJ1-2; TRBD1 matches 7 bases. The germline V gene encodes CDR1 SGDLS and CDR2 YYNGEE. J was trimmed by 7 bases and V by 6 bases; bases with no gene match: 15. CDR3 length: 15 amino acids. In DNA form, the CDR3 reads TGTGCCAGCAACGGGGCGGACAGGATCGGGCGTGGCTACACCTTC. Protein sequence: CASNGADRIGRGYTF.

The V and J genes are TRBV5-1 and TRBJ1-2; D possibly corresponds to TRBD1 (5 bases). This CDR3 is 16 amino acids long. Trimming shortened V by 0 bases and J by 4 bases, and 16 bases separated the two germline ends. CDR1 and CDR2 (germline): SGHRS, YFSETQ. This chain's CDR3 is CASSLARDPGGYGYTF. The CDR3 DNA is TGCGCCAGCAGCTTGGCAAGGGACCCGGGGGGCTATGGCTACACCTTC.

The V and J genes are TRBV10-2 and TRBJ1-5; the match to TRBD1 covers 8 bases. The CDR3 runs to 15 residues. Germline assignment: CDR1 WSHSY and CDR2 SAAADI. The V segment lost 2 bases and the J segment 6 bases; nucleotides outside the gene matches: 6. In DNA, the CDR3 is TGCGCCAGCAGTGAGCCCACAGGGGGTACTCAGCCCCAGCATTTT. Translation: CASSEPTGGTQPQHF.

This clonotype was counted a few times. V gene TRBV9 combines with J gene TRBJ2-5, with unresolved D. CDR1 is SGDLS and CDR2 is YYNGEE in the germline V gene. V lost 5 bases and J 4 bases, leaving 15 bases between the germline ends. The CDR3 contains 14 residues. CDR3 protein: CASSLGSPGETQYF. The CDR3, as DNA: TGTGCCAGCAGTCTGGGGTCGCCGGGAGAGACCCAGTACTTC.

The genes are TRBV25-1 and TRBJ1-5; maybe TRBD1 (6 bases). The germline V and J ends were trimmed by 2 bases and 1 base, with 6 bases remaining between them. The germline gives CDR1 MGHDK, CDR2 SYGVNS. This CDR3 spans 14 amino acids. In DNA, the CDR3 is TGTGCCAGCAGTGAAGGACAGAGCAATCAGCCCCAGCATTTT. Encoded protein: CASSEGQSNQPQHF.

The rearrangement joins TRBV6-2 or TRBV6-3 to TRBJ2-5, with 7 bases identical to TRBD1. The CDR3 has 14 residues. The V segment lost 8 bases and the J segment 4 bases; nucleotides outside the gene matches: 10. Germline lookup yields CDR1 MNHEY and CDR2 SVGEGT. The CDR3 loop is CASGVNRGGETQYF. CDR3 sequence (DNA): TGTGCCAGCGGGGTAAACAGGGGTGGAGAGACCCAGTACTTC.

The genes are TRBV30 and TRBJ1-2; the D is unclear. Germline CDR1 reads GTSNPN; CDR2 reads SVGIG (reference sequence). The CDR3 covers 12 residues. V lost 4 bases and J lost 5, with 11 bases in between. The CDR3 here is CAWMGDVYGYTF. The CDR3 nucleotides are TGTGCCTGGATGGGAGACGTGTATGGCTACACCTTC.

The chain has TRBV28 and TRBJ2-5; perhaps TRBD2 as D (7 bases). The CDR3 length is 16 residues. V lost 6 bases, J lost 5 bases, and 22 bases lay in between. Germline-derived CDR1 and CDR2 are MDHEN and SYDVKM. CDR3 in amino acids: CASSLIGSGGRETQYF. The CDR3 DNA is TGTGCCAGCAGCCTTATAGGGTCGGGGGGCCGGGAGACCCAGTACTTC.

The chain joins TRBV20-1 to TRBJ1-1, with D possibly being TRBD1 (6 bases). Per germline, CDR1 DFQATT and CDR2 SNEGSKA (reference sequence). Trimming pared 1 base from V and 1 base from J, leaving 10 bases between. The CDR3 totals 14 residues. Written as DNA, the CDR3 is TGCAGTGCTAGAGTCTCAGGGGCGAACACTGAAGCTTTCTTT. Residues: CSARVSGANTEAFF.

The V call is TRBV7-6, the J call TRBJ2-3; TRBD2 agrees at 8 bases. The CDR3 is 16 amino acids. The V gene end was trimmed by 4 bases and the J gene end by 4 bases; junction bases not matched to a gene: 10. CDR1 and CDR2 from the germline V gene are SGHVS and FNYEAQ. CDR3 coding DNA: TGTGCCAGCAGCTCCGCTTACCTTAGCGGGGCAGATACGCAGTATTTT. Amino acid sequence: CASSSAYLSGADTQYF.

The chain uses TRBV20-1 and TRBJ1-5; D perhaps matches TRBD1 (5 bases). The V gene lost 1 base and the J gene lost 1 base, with 8 bases spanning the gap. Germline CDR1 DFQATT, CDR2 SNEGSKA (reference sequence). CDR3 length: 14 amino acids. The CDR3: CSARVGVSNQPQHF. As DNA, the CDR3 is TGCAGTGCTAGAGTAGGGGTCAGCAATCAGCCCCAGCATTTT.

Remarks on this clonotype: An end of the junction differs from the germline gene, which may be a read error. The chain is built from TRBV5-5 and TRBJ2-3; 9 bases align to TRBD2. Germline V lookup: CDR1 SGHKS, CDR2 YYEKEE (reference sequence). The CDR3 has 16 amino acids. The chain's CDR3 is CAGSQTLAGRSDTQYF. The CDR3 region has the DNA TGTGCCGGCAGCCAGACACTAGCGGGCAGATCAGATACGCAGTATTTT.

This clonotype was observed a handful of times. The V gene is TRBV11-3, the J gene TRBJ1-2, with 8 bases matching TRBD1. CDR3 size: 15 residues. V lost 4 bases, J lost 4 bases, and 8 bases stayed unmatched. Germline CDR1 is SGHNT and CDR2 is YENEEA. The CDR3 region has the DNA TGTGCCAGCAGCTCGAGGACAGGGAAAGGCTATGGCTACACCTTC. Protein product: CASSSRTGKGYGYTF.

This clonotype turned up a few times. The chain recombines TRBV6-2 or TRBV6-3 with TRBJ2-1; 12 bases align to TRBD2. Germline V gene lookup returns CDR1 MNHEY and CDR2 SVGEGT. With 6 bases clipped from V and 4 bases from J, the junction kept 7 bases outside the gene matches. The CDR3 is 16 residues long. In DNA form, the CDR3 reads TGTGCCAGCAGGACGACTAGCGGGGGTCTATACAATGAGCAGTTCTTC. It codes for CASRTTSGGLYNEQFF.

V usage is TRBV11-2 and J usage is TRBJ2-1; D possibly uses TRBD1 or TRBD2 (5 bases each). Per germline, CDR1 SGHAT and CDR2 FQNNGV. Trimming took 1 base from V and 9 from J, leaving 16 bases between them. The CDR3 spans 15 residues. The CDR3 nucleotides read TGTGCCAGCAGCTTAGGGGCAGGGTTAGGGACTGAGCAGTTCTTC. Its protein is CASSLGAGLGTEQFF.

This clonotype was seen more than once but under ten times. This chain's CDR3 is CASQTRGGTGELFF. The CDR3 bases are TGTGCCAGTCAGACCCGGGGGGGCACCGGGGAGCTGTTTTTT. V is TRBV7-3 and J is TRBJ2-2, with 8 nucleotides matching TRBD2. Germline CDR1 and CDR2: SGHTA and FQGTGA. This CDR3 has 14 residues. The junction had 7 bases not matched to a gene; V was cut back by 9 bases and J by 4 bases.

V is TRBV10-3 and J is TRBJ2-5, with no clear D. V was pared by 6 bases and J by 2 bases, with 7 bases between. This CDR3 contains 12 residues. From germline, CDR1 is ENHRY and CDR2 SYGVKD. The CDR3 loop reads CAISYEQETQYF. CDR3 DNA sequence: TGTGCCATCAGCTACGAGCAAGAGACCCAGTACTTC.

The V and J genes are TRBV20-1 and TRBJ2-1, with D uncertain. The ends were cut back, 0 bases at V and 8 bases at J, with 14 bases in the middle. CDR3 size: 14 residues. Germline loops: CDR1 DFQATT, CDR2 SNEGSKA (reference sequence). Written as DNA, the CDR3 is TGCAGTGCTAGAGATTGGCAGGTGTCGGATGAGCAGTTCTTC. This sequence encodes CSARDWQVSDEQFF.

In DNA form, the CDR3 reads TGTGCCAGCAGCGCCGGGACTAGCGGGGGCCCCGGGCGTTGGGAGACCCAGTACTTC. As protein: CASSAGTSGGPGRWETQYF. V is TRBV7-6 and J is TRBJ2-5; TRBD2 agrees at 14 bases. This CDR3 is 19 amino acids long. Germline-derived CDR1 and CDR2 are SGHVS and FNYEAQ. With 5 bases clipped from V and 5 bases from J, the junction kept 16 bases outside the gene matches.

This clonotype was counted only a few times. V and J are TRBV4-1 and TRBJ1-6, with unresolved D. V was clipped by 0 bases and J by 5 bases, with 14 bases between them. The CDR3 contains 17 residues. Germline V gene data show CDR1 as MGHRA and CDR2 as YSYEKL. The CDR3 sequence: CASSQEDVGPNNSPLHF. CDR3 DNA sequence: TGCGCCAGCAGCCAAGAAGACGTCGGGCCGAATAATTCACCCCTCCACTTT.